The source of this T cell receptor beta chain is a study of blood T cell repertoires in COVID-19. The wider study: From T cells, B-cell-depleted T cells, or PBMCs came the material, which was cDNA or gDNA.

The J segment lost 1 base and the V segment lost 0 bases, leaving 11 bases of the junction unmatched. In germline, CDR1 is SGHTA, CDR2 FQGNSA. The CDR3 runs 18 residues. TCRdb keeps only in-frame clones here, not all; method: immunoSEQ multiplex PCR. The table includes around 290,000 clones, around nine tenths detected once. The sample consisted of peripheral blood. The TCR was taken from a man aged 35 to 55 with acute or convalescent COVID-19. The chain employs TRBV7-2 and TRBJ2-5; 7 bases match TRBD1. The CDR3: CASSLAGYDSGGQETQYF. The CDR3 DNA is TGTGCCAGCAGCTTAGCGGGTTATGACTCAGGGGGCCAAGAGACCCAGTACTTC.